The source of this T cell receptor (beta chain) is a study of radiation and T cells in renal cell carcinoma. Time point described: blood 4 weeks post-SBRT, at nephrectomy. Treatment of the sample: 15 Gy SBRT to primary tumor, nephrectomy 4 weeks later. Nephrectomy followed 15 Gy stereotactic body radiation by 4 weeks. Germline CDR1 and CDR2: SGHTA and FQGNSA. This CDR3 has 15 residues. V was pared by 5 bases and J by 2 bases, with 15 bases between. Study conclusions and caveats: Pretreatment tumor biopsies were lacking, so baseline clonotypes are unknown. Top tumor clonotypes rose in blood 2 weeks post-radiation, then contracted.

As regards this clone: Its antigen is unidentified.

Profiled with immunoSEQ multiplex PCR; TCRdb holds only in-frame clones, not every one. Of 90,000 to 100,000 clones in the sample, 70% to 85% were seen once. Specimen: blood, collected from a patient whose treatment included radiotherapy and nephrectomy. The chain is built from TRBV7-2 and TRBJ2-5; tentative D call: TRBD2 (5 bases). The sequence derives from a man aged 60-69 years with renal cell carcinoma. DNA for the CDR3: TGTGCCAGCAGCCCGGAGGCCGTATCACAAGAGACCCAGTACTTC. Protein: CASSPEAVSQETQYF. The whole variable domain, remainder taken from reference TRBV7-2 and TRBJ2-5, is GAGVSQSPSNKVTEKGKDVELRCDPISGHTALYWYRQSLGQGLEFLIYFQGNSAPDKSGLPSDRFSAERTGGSVSTLTIQRTQQEDSAVYLCASSPEAVSQETQYFGPGTRLLVL.